This TCR beta chain came from a study of immune cell composition in non-small cell lung cancer. Turning to this clone: What it binds is unknown.

Normal lung was taken at the farthest possible site, at least 3 cm from tumour. The repertoire was sequenced with immunoSEQ multiplex PCR; TCRdb's copy has only in-frame clones and lacks some. This table holds 4,500 to 5,000 clones, around 68% found once. Study results and limitations: Tumour TCR-beta clonality was not significantly tied to smoking pack-years. Squamous carcinomas (about 75%) more often had tumour-associated clones >0.5% than adenocarcinomas (around 33%).

The clonotype was recovered from a human donor with non-small cell lung cancer. The sample consisted of non-adjacent lung tissue.

The CDR3 sequence is CASCTGVSYEQYF. The CDR3 bases are TGTGCCAGCTGTACAGGGGTGTCCTACGAGCAGTACTTC. The chain joins TRBV28 to TRBJ2-7; 7 bases are shared with TRBD1. The trim removed 8 bases at V and 1 base at J, leaving 5 bases unmatched. Germline CDR1 reads MDHEN; CDR2 reads SYDVKM. The CDR3 has 13 amino acids.